The 21 T cell receptor beta chains below come from one sample, sequenced in a study of T cell responses to AZD1222 COVID-19 vaccine (TCRdb year 2021). According to the study, the label for this sample's time point signals: baseline before first vaccination. Libraries were prepared through the immunoSEQ multiplex PCR assay. What TCRdb holds here is the immuneACCESS table cut down to in-frame rearrangements. Part of the clones is not present; checked against another copy, under half of the missing clones reflect an unresolved V gene, and the others are unexplained. This sample has 45,000 to 55,000 clones in its table, and around 84% of those were observed once. 10% of the sample is taken by the ten largest. This material consisted of peripheral blood, taken on day 0 of AZD1222 vaccination. The receptor set was obtained from an adult in good health.

V gene TRBV6-2 or TRBV6-3 combines with J gene TRBJ1-2, with 11 bases matching TRBD1. The CDR3 covers 15 residues. Germline assignment: CDR1 MNHEY and CDR2 SVGEGT. Trimming at V came to 2 bases and at J to 4 bases, leaving 3 bases not matched to a gene. CDR3 DNA sequence: TGTGCCAGCAGTTACCATGGGACAGGGGGCTATGGCTACACCTTC. Encoded protein: CASSYHGTGGYGYTF.

The chain is built from TRBV5-1 and TRBJ2-2; TRBD1 agrees at 8 bases. The germline CDR1 and CDR2 sequences are SGHRS and YFSETQ. This CDR3 spans 15 amino acids. After removal of 0 bases from V and 3 bases from J, the junction contained 1 base not matched to a gene. CDR3 DNA sequence: TGCGCCAGCAGCTTGGACAGGGGGGACACCGGGGAGCTGTTTTTT. Its protein product is CASSLDRGDTGELFF.

V usage is TRBV12-5 and J usage is TRBJ1-5; D may be TRBD1 (5 bases). Germline-derived CDR1 and CDR2 are LGHNT and FRNRAP. V dropped 0 bases and J dropped 3 bases, with 9 bases sitting between them. The CDR3 has 15 residues. CDR3 DNA sequence: TGTGCTAGTGGTTTGGTACCAGGGCTCAATCAGCCCCAGCATTTT. It is translated as CASGLVPGLNQPQHF.

The genes are TRBV18 and TRBJ1-3; D is possibly TRBD1 (5 bases). V lost 0 bases and J lost 6, with 15 bases in between. Germline values: CDR1 KGHSH, CDR2 LQKENI. The CDR3 extends over 16 amino acids. CDR3 in amino acids: CASSPPGGTLANTIYF. The CDR3 DNA is TGTGCCAGCTCACCACCGGGAGGGACCCTCGCAAACACCATATATTTT.

This chain uses TRBV3-1 (or the pseudogene TRBV3-2) with TRBJ1-2; possibly TRBD1 for D (5 bases). Germline V gene data show CDR1 as LGHDT and CDR2 as YNNKEL (reference sequence). The CDR3 extends over 13 amino acids. V lost 4 bases and J lost 4, with 10 bases in between. The CDR3, as DNA: TGTGCCAGCAGCCGGGAGGGGTTCTATGGCTACACCTTC. Protein sequence: CASSREGFYGYTF.

The chain uses TRBV5-4 and TRBJ2-5, with a possible D match to TRBD2 (5 bases). Trimming removed 4 bases at V and 0 bases at J, with 16 bases between. This CDR3 spans 16 amino acids. Germline V gene data show CDR1 as SGHNT and CDR2 as YYREEE (reference sequence). CDR3 in amino acids: CASSPMASRYQETQYF. CDR3 nucleotides: TGTGCCAGCAGCCCCATGGCTAGCCGATACCAAGAGACCCAGTACTTC.

The chain is built from TRBV7-2 and TRBJ2-3; D may correspond to TRBD1 or TRBD2 (5 bases each). Trimming took 5 bases from V and 0 from J, leaving 15 bases between them. In germline, CDR1 is SGHTA, CDR2 FQGNSA. The CDR3 has 16 amino acids. The CDR3 region is CASSPLGAPSTDTQYF. The CDR3 DNA follows: TGTGCCAGCAGCCCCCTCGGGGCCCCCAGCACAGATACGCAGTATTTT.

V and J are TRBV7-3 and TRBJ2-2; 10 bases align to TRBD2. Germline V gives CDR1 SGHTA, CDR2 FQGTGA. The junction had 3 bases not matched to a gene; V was cut back by 4 bases and J by 1 base. The CDR3 covers 16 residues. The CDR3 bases are TGTGCCAGCAGCTCACGACTAGCGGGGAACACCGGGGAGCTGTTTTTT. This sequence encodes CASSSRLAGNTGELFF. The full variable domain, in which reference TRBV7-3 and TRBJ2-2 provide the parts outside the CDR3, is GAGVSQTPSNKVTEKGKYVELRCDPISGHTALYWYRQSLGQGPEFLIYFQGTGAADDSGLPNDRFFAVRPEGSVSTLKIQRTERGDSAVYLCASSSRLAGNTGELFFGEGSRLTVL.

Concerning this clone: One junction end does not reproduce the germline sequence, and a read error may be involved. The rearrangement links TRBV7-2 to TRBJ2-3; 10 positions agree with TRBD2. CDR3 size: 15 residues. Germline CDR1 and CDR2: SGHTA and FQGNSA. The CDR3 spells CASSLAGGRVDTQYF. The CDR3, as DNA: TGTGCCAGCAGTTTAGCGGGGGGCAGGGTAGATACGCAGTATTTT.

This chain joins TRBV4-3 and TRBJ1-2; D is uncertain. The CDR3 has 17 amino acids. Per the germline V gene, CDR1 is LGHNA and CDR2 is YSLEER. With 0 bases removed from V and 6 bases from J, the gap between germline ends came to 20 bases. CDR3 in amino acids: CASSQDAIRTRLDGYTF. The DNA for the CDR3 is TGCGCCAGCAGCCAAGATGCTATCCGGACCCGTCTCGATGGCTACACCTTC.

This chain connects TRBV6-5 to TRBJ1-2, with D perhaps matching TRBD1 (5 bases). This CDR3 region has 13 residues. Germline V gives CDR1 MNHEY, CDR2 SVGAGI. V lost 6 bases to trimming and J lost 8 bases, with 16 bases between them. CDR3 sequence (DNA): TGTGCCAGCAGGGGACTCTCCGGCCTAGGCTACACCTTC. Its translation is CASRGLSGLGYTF.

This sequence joins TRBV19 and TRBJ1-2; 8 bases are a match to TRBD1. Germline V CDR1 and CDR2: LNHDA, SQIVND (reference sequence). CDR3 length: 15 residues. Trimming at V came to 10 bases and at J to 3 bases, leaving 13 bases not matched to a gene. The CDR3 here is CAIRNTGGRDYGYTF. The DNA for the CDR3 is TGTGCCATAAGAAACACAGGGGGTAGAGACTATGGCTACACCTTC.

V usage is TRBV6-2 or TRBV6-3 and J usage is TRBJ1-4, with a possible D match to TRBD1 (6 bases). The germline CDR1 and CDR2 sequences are MNHEY and SVGEGT. With 6 bases removed from V and 0 bases from J, the gap between germline ends came to 8 bases. The CDR3 length is 14 residues. CDR3 amino acids: CASSWTATNEKLFF. The CDR3 DNA is TGTGCCAGCAGCTGGACAGCAACTAATGAAAAACTGTTTTTT.

This chain uses TRBV2 with TRBJ2-7; 9 positions agree with TRBD1. This CDR3 contains 14 residues. The V segment lost 3 bases and the J segment 2 bases; nucleotides outside the gene matches: 2. The germline CDR1 and CDR2 sequences are SNHLY and FYNNEI. The DNA for the CDR3 is TGTGCCAGCAGTGAGGACAGGGGAACCTACGAGCAGTACTTC. This sequence encodes CASSEDRGTYEQYF.

The gene calls are TRBV27 and TRBJ2-3; 12 bases align to TRBD2. J was trimmed by 6 bases and V by 4 bases; bases with no gene match: 8. There are 16 residues in the CDR3. Germline V gives CDR1 MNHEY, CDR2 SMNVEV (reference sequence). The CDR3 sequence is CASSWTSGASGDTQYF. The CDR3 bases are TGTGCCAGCAGTTGGACTAGCGGGGCCTCAGGGGATACGCAGTATTTT.

This chain connects TRBV11-1 to TRBJ1-1, with 9 positions matching TRBD1. In germline, CDR1 is SGHAT, CDR2 FQDESV (reference sequence). The CDR3 sequence is 14 residues long. Trimming at V came to 3 bases and at J to 1 base, leaving 0 bases not matched to a gene. The CDR3 DNA reads TGTGCCAGCAGCTTGACAGGGGGGAACACTGAAGCTTTCTTT. It specifies CASSLTGGNTEAFF.

The gene calls are TRBV27 and TRBJ2-3, with 8 bases that match TRBD2. V gave up 6 bases and J gave up 4 bases; unmatched junction bases: 6. There are 14 residues in the CDR3. In germline, CDR1 is MNHEY, CDR2 SMNVEV (reference sequence). The CDR3: CASRSGGAADTQYF. The CDR3 DNA is TGTGCCAGCAGGAGCGGGGGAGCGGCAGATACGCAGTATTTT.

V usage is TRBV6-5 and J usage is TRBJ1-5; possibly TRBD1 for D (5 bases). This CDR3 is 15 amino acids long. Germline assignment: CDR1 MNHEY and CDR2 SVGAGI. Trimming cost V 6 bases and J 4 bases, with 16 bases left between them. This chain's CDR3 is CASRITGTENQPQHF. In DNA form, the CDR3 reads TGTGCCAGCAGGATCACCGGGACCGAAAATCAGCCCCAGCATTTT.

This clone showed up just once. The V call is TRBV4-1, the J call TRBJ1-5; a weak D match, TRBD1 (5 bases). Germline loops: CDR1 MGHRA, CDR2 YSYEKL. This CDR3 comprises 14 residues. V was clipped by 2 bases and J by 6 bases, with 11 bases between them. The CDR3 is CASSQREGTQPQHF. CDR3 bases: TGCGCCAGCAGCCAAAGGGAGGGGACTCAGCCCCAGCATTTT.

The V gene is TRBV3-1 (or the pseudogene TRBV3-2), the J gene TRBJ1-1, with 9 bases fitting TRBD1. This CDR3 region has 17 residues. The trim removed 3 bases at V and 1 base at J, leaving 9 bases unmatched. CDR1 and CDR2 from the germline V gene are LGHDT and YNNKEL (reference sequence). The CDR3 DNA reads TGTGCCAGCAGCCAGCAACCGGGACAGGGAAAGAACACTGAAGCTTTCTTT. Encoded protein: CASSQQPGQGKNTEAFF.

CDR3 sequence reads: CASSLVLRSGRNEKLFF. The CDR3 DNA reads TGTGCCAGCAGCTTAGTACTTAGGTCAGGTCGGAATGAAAAACTGTTTTTT. This chain joins TRBV11-3 and TRBJ1-4; D call uncertain. The germline V and J ends were trimmed by 1 base and 5 bases, with 17 bases remaining between them. Germline V lookup: CDR1 SGHNT, CDR2 YENEEA. The CDR3 extends over 17 amino acids.